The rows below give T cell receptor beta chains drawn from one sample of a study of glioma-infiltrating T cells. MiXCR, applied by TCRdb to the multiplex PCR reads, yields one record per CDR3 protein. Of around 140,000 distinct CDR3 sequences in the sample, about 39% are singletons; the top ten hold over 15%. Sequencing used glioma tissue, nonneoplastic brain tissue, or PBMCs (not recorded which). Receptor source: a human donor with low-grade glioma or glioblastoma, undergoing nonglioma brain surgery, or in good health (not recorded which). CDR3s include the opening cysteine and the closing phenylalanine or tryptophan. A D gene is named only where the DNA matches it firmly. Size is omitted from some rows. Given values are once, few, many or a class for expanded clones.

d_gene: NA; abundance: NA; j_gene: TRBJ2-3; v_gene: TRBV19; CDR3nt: TGTGCCAGTAGTATAGCGGTCGATGCAGATACGCAGTATTTT; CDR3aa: CASSIAVDADTQYF
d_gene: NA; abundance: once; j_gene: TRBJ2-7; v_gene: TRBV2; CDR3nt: TGTGCCAGCAGCCAACAGTCTTACGAGCAGTACTTC; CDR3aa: CASSQQSYEQYF
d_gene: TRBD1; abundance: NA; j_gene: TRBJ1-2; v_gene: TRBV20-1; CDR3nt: TGCAGTGCTAGAGAGGGACAGAACTATGGCTACACCTTC; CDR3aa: CSAREGQNYGYTF
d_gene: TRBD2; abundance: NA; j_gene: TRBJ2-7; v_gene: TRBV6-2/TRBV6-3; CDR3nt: TGTGCCAGCACAGAAGGACTAGCCTACGAGCAGTACTTC; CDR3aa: CASTEGLAYEQYF
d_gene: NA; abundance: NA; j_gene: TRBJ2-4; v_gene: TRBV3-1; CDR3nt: TGTGCCAGCAGCCTCCCCAGCGGCGAGAACATTCAGTACTTC; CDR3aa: CASSLPSGENIQYF
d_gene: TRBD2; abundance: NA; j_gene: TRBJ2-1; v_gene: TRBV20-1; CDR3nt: TGCAGTGCCCCTAGGGCCGGGGGGGCTTATGAGCAGTTCTTC; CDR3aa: CSAPRAGGAYEQFF
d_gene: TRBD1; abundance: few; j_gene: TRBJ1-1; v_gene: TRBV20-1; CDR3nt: TGCAGCGCTACAGGGGTCGCGAACACTGAAGCTTTCTTT; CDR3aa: CSATGVANTEAFF
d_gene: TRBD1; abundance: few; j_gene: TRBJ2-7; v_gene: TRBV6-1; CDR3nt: TGTGCCAGCAGGGGGACAGGACTCTACGAGCAGTACTTC; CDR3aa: CASRGTGLYEQYF
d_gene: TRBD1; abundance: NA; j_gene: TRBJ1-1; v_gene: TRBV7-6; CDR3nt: TGTGCCAGCAGCTTAGGAGTAAGGGGGCAAGTGAGCACTGAAGCTTTCTTT; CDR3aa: CASSLGVRGQVSTEAFF
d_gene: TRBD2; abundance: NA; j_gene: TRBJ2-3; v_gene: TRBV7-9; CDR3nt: TGTGCCAGCAGCTCTAGCGGGAGGGCAGATACGCAGTATTTT; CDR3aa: CASSSSGRADTQYF
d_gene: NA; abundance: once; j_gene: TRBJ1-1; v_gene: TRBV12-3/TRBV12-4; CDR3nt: TGTGCCAGCAGTTTAGGGTGGGGTTCCGAAGCTTTCTTT; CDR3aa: CASSLGWGSEAFF
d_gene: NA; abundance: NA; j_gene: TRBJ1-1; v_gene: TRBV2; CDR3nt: TGTGCCAGCAGTGAAGTTCCGAGGGGGACGGACACTGAAGCTTTCTTT; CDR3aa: CASSEVPRGTDTEAFF
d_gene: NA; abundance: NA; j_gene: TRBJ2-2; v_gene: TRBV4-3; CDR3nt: TGCGCCAGCAGCCAAGAAGGAGGGGGAGACACCGGGGAGCTGTTTTTT; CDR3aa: CASSQEGGGDTGELFF
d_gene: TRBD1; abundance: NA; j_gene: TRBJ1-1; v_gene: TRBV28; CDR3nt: TGTGCCAGCAGGAAACCCGGTCGTGGACAGGGCGCTGAAGCTTTCTTT; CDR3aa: CASRKPGRGQGAEAFF
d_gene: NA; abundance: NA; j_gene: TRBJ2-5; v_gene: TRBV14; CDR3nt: TGTGCCAGCAGCCATTTCCGGGACCCAGAGACCCAGTACTTC; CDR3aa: CASSHFRDPETQYF
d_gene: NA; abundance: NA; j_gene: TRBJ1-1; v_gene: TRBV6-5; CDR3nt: TGTGCCAGCAGTTCCCCACGACGGAACACTGAAGCTTTCTTT; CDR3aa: CASSSPRRNTEAFF
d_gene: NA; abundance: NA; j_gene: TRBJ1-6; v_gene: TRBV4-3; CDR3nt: TGCGCCAGCAGCCAGCTACAGGCTTTGAATTCACCCCTCCACTTT; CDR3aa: CASSQLQALNSPLHF
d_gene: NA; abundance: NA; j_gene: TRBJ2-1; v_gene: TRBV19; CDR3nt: TGTGCCAGTAGTATTGAACTGAGCTCCTACAATGAGCAGTTCTTC; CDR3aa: CASSIELSSYNEQFF
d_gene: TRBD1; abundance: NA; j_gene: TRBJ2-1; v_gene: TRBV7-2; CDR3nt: TGTGCCAGCAGCCTGGGATGGACAGGCGCCCCCTCCAATGAGCAGTTCTTC; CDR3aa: CASSLGWTGAPSNEQFF
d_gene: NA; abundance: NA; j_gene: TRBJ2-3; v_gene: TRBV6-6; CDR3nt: TGTGCCAGCAGGGGCTTTAGTGCCGATACGCAGTATTTT; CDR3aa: CASRGFSADTQYF
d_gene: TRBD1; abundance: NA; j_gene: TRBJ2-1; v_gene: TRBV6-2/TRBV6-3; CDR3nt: TGTGCCAGCAGTTCGGTAGGACAGGGGAAATACGAGCAGTTCTTC; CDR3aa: CASSSVGQGKYEQFF
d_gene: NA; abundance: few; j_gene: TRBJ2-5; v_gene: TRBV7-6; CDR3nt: TGTGCCAGCAGTCGATCCGGGTTCGAAGAGACCCAGTACTTC; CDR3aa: CASSRSGFEETQYF